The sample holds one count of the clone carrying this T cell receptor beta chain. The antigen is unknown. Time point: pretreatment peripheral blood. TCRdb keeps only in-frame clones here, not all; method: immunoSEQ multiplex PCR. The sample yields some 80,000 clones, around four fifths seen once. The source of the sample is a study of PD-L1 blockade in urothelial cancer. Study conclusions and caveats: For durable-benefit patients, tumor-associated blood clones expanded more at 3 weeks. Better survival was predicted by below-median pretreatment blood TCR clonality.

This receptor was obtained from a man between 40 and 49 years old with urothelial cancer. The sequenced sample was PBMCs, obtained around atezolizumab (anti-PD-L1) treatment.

The CDR3 nucleotides are TGTGCCAGCAGTTACTCGGGCCTAGCGGTGGGAGAGACCCAGTACTTC. This sequence encodes CASSYSGLAVGETQYF. The chain is built from TRBV6-5 and TRBJ2-5; 7 bases are shared with TRBD2. The CDR3 covers 16 residues. The junction had 8 bases not matched to a gene; V was cut back by 0 bases and J by 4 bases. CDR1 MNHEY and CDR2 SVGAGI come from the germline V gene.